Sequencing of this TCR beta chain was carried out in a study of blood T cell repertoires in COVID-19. In the study overall: Acute and convalescent COVID-19 samples came from the United States, Italy and Spain. PBMCs, B-cell-depleted T cells, or T cells provided the cDNA or gDNA that made up the material.

Trimming took 3 bases from V and 6 from J; bases not matched to a gene: 10. Germline-derived CDR1 and CDR2 are SGHTA and FQGNSA. This CDR3 is built from 15 residues. Authors' analysis steps: Scientists estimated how many nucleated cells there were by amplifying reference gene primers. Here immunoSEQ multiplex PCR was the method, and the copy in TCRdb shows in-frame clones only, minus some. V, J and clone size are taken as reported in that table, and D and trimming were inferred from the DNA itself. The sample includes under 40,000 clones, more than 80% seen only once; the top ten take under 15%. The V gene is TRBV7-2, the J gene TRBJ1-2; 7 nucleotides line up with TRBD1. The sample consisted of peripheral blood. The source is a woman in her seventies with acute or convalescent COVID-19. The DNA for the CDR3 is TGTGCCAGCAGCTTCGGGGCCAGGGGGACCGATGGCTACACCTTC. It specifies CASSFGARGTDGYTF.